This T cell receptor beta chain was obtained from a study of early T cells in non-severe SARS-CoV-2 infection. This clonotype was counted many times. TCRdb reprocessed the 5' RACE reads with MiXCR, giving one entry per CDR3 protein. The sample lists some 62,000 distinct CDR3 sequences; less than 9.5% were seen once. Per the germline V gene, CDR1 is MNHEY and CDR2 is SVGEGT. The CDR3 runs to 12 residues. V lost 0 bases and J lost 10, with 10 bases in between. The chain recombines TRBV6-2 or TRBV6-3 with TRBJ2-7, with D perhaps matching TRBD1 (5 bases). This sample comprised whole blood, obtained at baseline. The clonotype originates from an adult who was a healthcare worker with PCR-confirmed SARS-CoV-2 infection or an uninfected control (not recorded which). CDR3 region: CASSYSAGLQYF. CDR3 nucleotides: TGTGCCAGCAGTTACTCAGCAGGGCTCCAGTACTTC.